This T cell receptor (beta chain) was identified in a study of CD8 T cells in Susac syndrome. TEMRA cells were FACS-enriched, unlike CD8+ and CD4+ T cells, which were negatively isolated. When the RNA was reverse transcribed, random hexamers were used with an input of roughly 0.45 to 1 ug. immunoSEQ multiplex PCR amplified TCR beta CDR3 across 54 Vbeta, 13 Jbeta. TCRdb reanalysed the immunoSEQ multiplex PCR reads using MiXCR and keeps one entry per CDR3 protein. The data show roughly 120,000 distinct CDR3 sequences, with approximately 93% seen just once and roughly 0.29% held by the top ten. The sample consisted of CD8+ T cells from PBMCs. The source is a human donor with multiple sclerosis.

The CDR3 spells CASSPDGLNTEAFF. CDR3 sequence (DNA): TGTGCCAGCAGCCCGGACGGCTTGAACACTGAAGCTTTCTTT. The chain has TRBV7-6 and TRBJ1-1; D is unclear. Germline V gene lookup returns CDR1 SGHVS and CDR2 FNYEAQ. V was shortened by 5 bases and J by 0 bases, with 10 bases between the two germline ends. The CDR3 runs to 14 residues.